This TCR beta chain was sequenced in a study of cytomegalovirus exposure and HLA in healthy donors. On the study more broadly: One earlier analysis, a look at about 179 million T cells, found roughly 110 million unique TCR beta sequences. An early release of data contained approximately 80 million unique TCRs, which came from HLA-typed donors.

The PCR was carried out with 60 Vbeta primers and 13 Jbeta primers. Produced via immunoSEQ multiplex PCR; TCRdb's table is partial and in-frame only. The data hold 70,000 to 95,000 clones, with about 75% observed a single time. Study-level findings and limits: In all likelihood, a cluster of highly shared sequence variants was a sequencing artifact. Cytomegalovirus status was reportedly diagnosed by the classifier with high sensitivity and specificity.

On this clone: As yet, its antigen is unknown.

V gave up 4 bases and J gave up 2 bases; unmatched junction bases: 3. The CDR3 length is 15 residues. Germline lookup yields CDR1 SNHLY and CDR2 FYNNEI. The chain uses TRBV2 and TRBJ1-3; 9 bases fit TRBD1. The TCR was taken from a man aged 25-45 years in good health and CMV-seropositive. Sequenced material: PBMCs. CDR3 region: CASSVGQGTGNTIYF. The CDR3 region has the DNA TGTGCCAGCAGTGTGGGACAGGGAACTGGAAACACCATATATTTT.